The entry below describes one TCR beta chain. The target antigen is unknown. The primer mix had 60 Vbeta and 13 Jbeta primers. Profiling relied on immunoSEQ multiplex PCR, and the TCRdb table lists in-frame clones only, not all of them. The sample includes 250,000 to 350,000 clones, just over 85% of them seen just once. The CDR3 covers 15 residues. Germline-derived CDR1 and CDR2 are SGDLS and YYNGEE. V dropped 3 bases and J dropped 10; count of bases not matched to a gene: 12. The sample comes from a study of cytomegalovirus exposure and HLA in healthy donors. Study information: In a previous analysis, 100 million to 140 million unique TCR beta sequences were found from some 200 million T cells. Findings of the study overall: A later analysis revealed that TCR association rates differed between HLA loci, peaking at DRB1 and bottoming out at HLA-C. A later analysis found most CMV-associated TCR beta chains apparently HLA-restricted. 150 or so TCR beta chains were listed as cytomegalovirus-associated.

V usage is TRBV9 and J usage is TRBJ2-1, with TRBD2 identical over 8 bases. The TCR comes from a man aged 40-50 years in good health and CMV-seropositive. Specimen: PBMCs. Here the CDR3 reads CASSAPGLVLGEQFF. CDR3 nucleotides: TGTGCCAGCAGCGCCCCGGGACTAGTTTTAGGGGAGCAGTTCTTC.